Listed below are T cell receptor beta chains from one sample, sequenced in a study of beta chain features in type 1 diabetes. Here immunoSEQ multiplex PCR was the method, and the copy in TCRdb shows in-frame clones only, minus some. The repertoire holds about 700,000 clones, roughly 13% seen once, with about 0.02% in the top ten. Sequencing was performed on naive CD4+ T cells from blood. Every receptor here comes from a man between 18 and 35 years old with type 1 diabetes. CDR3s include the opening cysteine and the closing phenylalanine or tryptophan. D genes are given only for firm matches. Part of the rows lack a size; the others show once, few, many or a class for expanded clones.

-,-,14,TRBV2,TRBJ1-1,CASGGFVLNTEAFF,TGTGCCAGCGGGGGATTTGTCCTGAACACTGAAGCTTTCTTT
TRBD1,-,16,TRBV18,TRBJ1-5,CASSPGTGNSNQPQHF,TGTGCCAGCTCTCCCGGGACAGGGAATAGCAATCAGCCCCAGCATTTT
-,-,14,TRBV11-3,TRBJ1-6,CASSFETRNSPLHF,TGTGCCAGCAGCTTCGAGACGCGGAATTCACCCCTCCACTTT
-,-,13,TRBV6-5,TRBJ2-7,CASSYSGFYEQYF,TGTGCCAGCAGTTACTCGGGGTTCTACGAGCAGTACTTC
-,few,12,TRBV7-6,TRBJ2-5,CASSISRETQYF,TGTGCCAGCAGCATAAGCCGAGAGACCCAGTACTTC
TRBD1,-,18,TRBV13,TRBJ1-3,CASSPLGQGASAGNTIYF,TGTGCCAGCAGCCCCCTGGGACAGGGGGCGTCCGCTGGAAACACCATATATTTT
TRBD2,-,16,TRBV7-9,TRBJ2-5,CASSLASGTPQETQYF,TGTGCCAGCAGCTTAGCTAGCGGGACCCCTCAAGAGACCCAGTACTTC
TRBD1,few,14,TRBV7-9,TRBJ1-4,CASRRRDSGEKLFF,TGTGCCAGCAGGCGCCGGGACAGCGGCGAAAAACTGTTTTTT
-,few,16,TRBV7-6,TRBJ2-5,CASSLADRPRQETQYF,TGTGCCAGCAGCTTAGCTGACAGGCCCAGACAAGAGACCCAGTACTTC
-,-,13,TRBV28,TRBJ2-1,CATLARSYNEQFF,TGTGCCACTCTAGCGCGCTCCTACAATGAGCAGTTCTTC
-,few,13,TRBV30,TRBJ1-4,CAWRTATNEKLFF,TGTGCCTGGCGGACGGCAACTAATGAAAAACTGTTTTTT
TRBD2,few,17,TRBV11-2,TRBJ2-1,CASSLSEGTSRGYEQFF,TGTGCCAGCAGCCTCTCGGAGGGGACTAGCAGAGGCTATGAGCAGTTCTTC
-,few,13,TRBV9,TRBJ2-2,CASSVVYTGELFF,TGTGCCAGCAGCGTAGTTTACACCGGGGAGCTGTTTTTT
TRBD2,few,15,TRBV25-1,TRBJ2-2,CASSESGANTGELFF,TGTGCCAGCAGTGAAAGCGGGGCGAACACCGGGGAGCTGTTTTTT
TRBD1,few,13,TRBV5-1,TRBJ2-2,CASSTGDTGELFF,TGCGCCAGCAGTACAGGGGACACCGGGGAGCTGTTTTTT
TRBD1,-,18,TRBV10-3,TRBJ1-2,CAISGRWTGGAVHYGYTF,TGTGCCATCAGTGGCCGTTGGACAGGGGGCGCAGTCCACTATGGCTACACCTTC
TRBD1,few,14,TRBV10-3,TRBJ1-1,CAISDRGEDTEAFF,TGTGCCATCTCTGACAGGGGTGAGGACACTGAAGCTTTCTTT
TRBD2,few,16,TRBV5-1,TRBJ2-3,CASSPTLAGPTDTQYF,TGCGCCAGCAGCCCCACCCTAGCGGGCCCGACAGATACGCAGTATTTT
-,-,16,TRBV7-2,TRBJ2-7,CASSTGRGFRRYEQYF,TGTGCCAGCAGCACCGGCAGGGGATTCCGACGCTACGAGCAGTACTTC
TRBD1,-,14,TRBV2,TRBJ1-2,CASKGTDLRYGYTF,TGTGCCAGCAAGGGGACAGACCTTCGGTATGGCTACACCTTC
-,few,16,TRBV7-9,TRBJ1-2,CASSPGGDGVNYGYTF,TGTGCCAGCAGCCCGGGAGGGGACGGAGTCAACTATGGCTACACCTTC
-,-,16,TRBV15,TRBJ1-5,CATSRVSGKGGQPQHF,TGTGCCACCAGCAGAGTCTCAGGGAAGGGGGGACAGCCCCAGCATTTT
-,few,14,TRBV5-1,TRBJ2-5,CASSLGPGRETQYF,TGCGCCAGCAGCTTGGGGCCAGGGCGAGAGACCCAGTACTTC
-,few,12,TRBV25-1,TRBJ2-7,CASSQGPYEQYF,TGTGCCAGCAGTCAGGGACCCTACGAGCAGTACTTC
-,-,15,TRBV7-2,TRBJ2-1,CASSLEGRVAGEQFF,TGTGCCAGCAGCTTAGAGGGCAGGGTAGCAGGTGAGCAGTTCTTC
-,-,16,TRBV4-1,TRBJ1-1,CASSQYPDVGGTEAFF,TGCGCCAGCAGCCAGTATCCGGACGTAGGTGGCACTGAAGCTTTCTTT
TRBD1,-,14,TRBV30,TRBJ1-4,CASTRGLPNEKLFF,TGTGCTTCGACCAGGGGGTTGCCTAATGAAAAACTGTTTTTT
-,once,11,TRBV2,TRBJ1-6,CATRTASPLHF,TGTGCCACCCGAACCGCATCACCCCTCCACTTT
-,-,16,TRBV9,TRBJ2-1,CASSPPVGPTYNEQFF,TGTGCCAGCAGCCCCCCGGTGGGGCCTACCTACAATGAGCAGTTCTTC
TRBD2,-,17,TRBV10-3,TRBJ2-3,CAISGPNLAGERNTQYF,TGTGCCATCAGTGGGCCAAATCTAGCGGGGGAGAGAAATACGCAGTATTTT
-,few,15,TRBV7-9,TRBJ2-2,CASSSPGLYTGELFF,TGTGCCAGCAGCTCCCCGGGACTGTACACCGGGGAGCTGTTTTTT
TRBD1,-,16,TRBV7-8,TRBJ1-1,CASHPSAGGQDTEAFF,TGTGCCAGCCACCCCTCGGCAGGGGGGCAGGACACTGAAGCTTTCTTT
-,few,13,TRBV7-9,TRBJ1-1,CASSVTANTEAFF,TGTGCCAGCAGCGTGACAGCAAACACTGAAGCTTTCTTT
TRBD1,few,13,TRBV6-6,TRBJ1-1,CASKVQGATEAFF,TGTGCCAGCAAGGTACAGGGGGCCACTGAAGCTTTCTTT
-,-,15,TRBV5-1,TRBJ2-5,CASRPPGTDQETQYF,TGCGCCAGCAGACCCCCCGGGACGGACCAAGAGACCCAGTACTTC
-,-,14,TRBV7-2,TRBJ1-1,CASSLDRVNTEAFF,TGTGCCAGCAGCTTAGACCGGGTGAACACTGAAGCTTTCTTT
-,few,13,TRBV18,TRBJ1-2,CASSPDGSYGYTF,TGTGCCAGCTCACCAGACGGATCCTATGGCTACACCTTC
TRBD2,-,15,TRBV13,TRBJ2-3,CASSLGGGHTDTQYF,TGTGCCAGCAGCTTGGGCGGGGGGCACACAGATACGCAGTATTTT
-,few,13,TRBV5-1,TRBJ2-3,CASKKAERDTQYF,TGCGCCAGCAAGAAAGCAGAGCGCGATACGCAGTATTTT
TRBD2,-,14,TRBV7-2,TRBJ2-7,CASSWTSGEDEQYF,TGTGCCAGCAGCTGGACTAGCGGGGAGGACGAGCAGTACTTC
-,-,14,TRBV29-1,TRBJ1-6,CSARVSDYNSPLHF,TGCAGCGCCAGGGTGTCGGACTATAATTCACCCCTCCACTTT